Shown below are 6 T cell receptor beta chains from a single sample sequenced in a study of blood T cell repertoires in COVID-19. The assay was immunoSEQ multiplex PCR, and TCRdb's table has in-frame clones only and misses some. In the table there are about 240,000 clones, roughly 80% of which are singletons. Sequences were obtained from peripheral blood. The origin of the receptors is a woman aged 55-69 years with active or convalescent COVID-19.

As regards this clone: The sample contains more than one DNA sequence encoding this CDR3. The CDR3 region has the DNA TGTGCCAGCAGCTTCCCCCCGGGACAGGGACGGGAGACCCAGTACTTC. This gives the protein CASSFPPGQGRETQYF. The chain employs TRBV5-6 and TRBJ2-5; 9 positions agree with TRBD1. Looked up from germline, CDR1 is SGHDT and CDR2 is YYEEEE. The V and J ends lost 2 bases and 5 bases, in that order; junction bases with no gene match: 10. The CDR3 has 16 residues.

J is TRBJ2-2 and V is TRBV29-1; D perhaps matches TRBD2 (5 bases). Germline CDR1 is SQVTM and CDR2 is ANQGSEA. The CDR3 sequence is 12 residues long. The chain's CDR3 is CSVPSEGGELFF. Here the CDR3 DNA reads TGCAGTGTTCCCAGCGAGGGCGGGGAGCTGTTTTTT.

The V and J genes are TRBV7-9 and TRBJ1-1, with D possibly TRBD1 on 5 matching bases. The V gene lost 1 base and the J gene lost 5 bases, with 11 bases spanning the gap. The germline gives CDR1 SEHNR, CDR2 FQNEAQ (reference sequence). This CDR3 has 14 amino acids. In DNA, the CDR3 is TGTGCCAGCAGCTTAGGGGCAGGGAGGACTGAAGCTTTCTTT. This codes for CASSLGAGRTEAFF.

The chain has TRBV6-6 and TRBJ1-2; a possible D gene is TRBD1 (6 bases). Germline CDR1 reads MNHNY; CDR2 reads SVGAGI (reference sequence). The CDR3 is 14 residues long. The V gene lost 6 bases and the J gene lost 4 bases, with 15 bases spanning the gap. This chain's CDR3 is CASSLRDTGYGYTF. CDR3 DNA: TGTGCCAGCAGCCTTCGGGACACTGGCTATGGCTACACCTTC.

The chain is built from TRBV10-3 and TRBJ1-6; TRBD1 might be the D (6 bases). CDR1 and CDR2 (germline): ENHRY, SYGVKD. Deletions cut 4 bases from V and 7 bases from J, with 14 bases between. The CDR3 sequence is 15 residues long. The CDR3 DNA sequence: TGTGCCATCAGTGGAGGGGGGGGAGGGAATTCACCCCTCCACTTT. This codes for CAISGGGGGNSPLHF.

This clone has at least ten counts. The identical CDR3 is also encoded by other nucleotide sequences in the sample. The chain links TRBV11-2 to TRBJ1-1, with D unclear. Trimming took off 0 bases at V and 3 bases at J, with 5 bases between the two ends. The CDR3 spans 13 residues. CDR1 and CDR2 (germline): SGHAT, FQNNGV. The CDR3 region is CASSLDRDTEAFF. The CDR3 DNA reads as TGTGCCAGCAGCTTAGATCGGGACACTGAAGCTTTCTTT.